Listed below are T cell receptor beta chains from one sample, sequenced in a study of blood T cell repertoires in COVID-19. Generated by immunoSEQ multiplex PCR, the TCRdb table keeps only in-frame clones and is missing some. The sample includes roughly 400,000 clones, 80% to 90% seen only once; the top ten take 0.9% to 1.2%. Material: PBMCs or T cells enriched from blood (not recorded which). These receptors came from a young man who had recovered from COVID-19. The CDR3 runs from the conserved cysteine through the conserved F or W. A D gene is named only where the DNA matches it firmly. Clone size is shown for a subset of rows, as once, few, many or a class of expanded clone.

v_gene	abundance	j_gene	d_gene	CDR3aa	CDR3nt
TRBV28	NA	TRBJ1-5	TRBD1	CASSFLDRDNQPQHF	TGTGCCAGCAGTTTCCTAGACAGGGACAATCAGCCCCAGCATTTT
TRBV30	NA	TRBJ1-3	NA	CAWTQGSGNTIYF	TGTGCCTGGACTCAGGGTTCTGGAAACACCATATATTTT
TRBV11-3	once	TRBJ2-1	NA	CASSLSGVNNEQFF	TGTGCCAGCAGCTTGTCGGGAGTAAACAATGAGCAGTTCTTC
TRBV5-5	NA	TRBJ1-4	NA	CASSFGGLNEKLFF	TGTGCCAGCAGCTTCGGCGGACTCAATGAAAAACTGTTTTTT
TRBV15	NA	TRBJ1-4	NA	CATSRGGGATTNEKLFF	TGTGCCACCAGCAGAGGTGGAGGCGCGACAACTAATGAAAAACTGTTTTTT
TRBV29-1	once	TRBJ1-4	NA	CSVESGWGQNEKLFF	TGCAGCGTTGAAAGCGGTTGGGGGCAGAATGAAAAACTGTTTTTT
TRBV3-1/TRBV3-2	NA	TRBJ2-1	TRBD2	CASSQLLAAGAHNEQFF	TGTGCCAGCAGCCAGCTTCTCGCAGCGGGAGCCCACAATGAGCAGTTCTTC
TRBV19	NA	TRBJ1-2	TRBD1	CASSPGQGRYGYTF	TGTGCCAGTAGCCCGGGACAGGGTCGATATGGCTACACCTTC
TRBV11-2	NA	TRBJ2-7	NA	CASSLAYEQYF	TGTGCCAGCAGCTTAGCGTACGAGCAGTACTTC
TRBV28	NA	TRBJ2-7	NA	CASRSRGKLYEQYF	TGTGCCAGCAGGAGCCGGGGGAAGCTCTACGAGCAGTACTTC
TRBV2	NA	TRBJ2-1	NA	CASSEGVSSDYNEQFF	TGTGCCAGCAGTGAAGGAGTCTCATCCGACTACAATGAGCAGTTCTTC
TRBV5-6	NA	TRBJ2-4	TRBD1	CASSYRQGIGNIQYF	TGTGCCAGCAGCTACCGACAGGGGATCGGAAACATTCAGTACTTC
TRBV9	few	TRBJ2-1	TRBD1	CASSRGQTYNEQFF	TGTGCCAGCAGCCGGGGACAGACCTACAATGAGCAGTTCTTC
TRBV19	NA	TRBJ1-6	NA	CASSQDSYNSPLHF	TGTGCCAGTAGCCAGGACTCCTATAATTCACCCCTCCACTTT
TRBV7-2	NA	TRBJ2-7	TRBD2	CASSLTGGSYEQYF	TGTGCCAGCAGCTTAACGGGAGGGTCCTACGAGCAGTACTTC
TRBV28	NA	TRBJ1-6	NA	CASSLRGGADSPLHF	TGTGCCAGCAGTTTAAGGGGGGGCGCTGATTCACCCCTCCACTTT
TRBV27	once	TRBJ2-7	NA	CASSLEGVREQYF	TGTGCCAGCAGTTTAGAGGGGGTGAGGGAGCAGTACTTC
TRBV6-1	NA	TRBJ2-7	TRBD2	CASSGLAGTSSYEQYF	TGTGCCAGCAGTGGACTAGCGGGGACCAGCTCCTACGAGCAGTACTTC
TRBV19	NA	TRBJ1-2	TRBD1	CASRSGQARGGYTF	TGTGCCAGTAGATCAGGACAGGCTAGAGGTGGCTACACCTTC
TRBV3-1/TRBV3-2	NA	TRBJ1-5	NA	CASSQDTRSQPQHF	TGTGCCAGCAGCCAAGATACCCGGTCGCAGCCCCAGCATTTT
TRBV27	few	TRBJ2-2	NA	CASSLFFRMNTGELFF	TGTGCCAGCAGTTTATTCTTCAGGATGAACACCGGGGAGCTGTTTTTT
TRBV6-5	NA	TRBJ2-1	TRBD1	CASSYPGQGAYNEQFF	TGTGCCAGCAGTTACCCCGGACAGGGGGCCTACAATGAGCAGTTCTTC
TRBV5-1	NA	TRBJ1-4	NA	CASSFVSGNEKLFF	TGCGCCAGCAGCTTCGTGTCAGGGAATGAAAAACTGTTTTTT
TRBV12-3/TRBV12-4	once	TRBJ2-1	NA	CASRFGNEQFF	TGTGCCAGCAGGTTCGGCAATGAGCAGTTCTTC
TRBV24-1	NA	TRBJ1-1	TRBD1	CATSDPQRTGDGRAFF	TGTGCCACCAGTGATCCTCAGCGGACAGGGGACGGGAGGGCTTTCTTT
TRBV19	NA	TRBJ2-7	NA	CASSKRTVLSYEQYF	TGTGCCAGTAGTAAAAGGACTGTTCTGTCCTACGAGCAGTACTTC
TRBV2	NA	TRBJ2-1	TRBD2	CASMQWTSGMDNEQFF	TGTGCCAGCATGCAGTGGACTAGCGGGATGGACAATGAGCAGTTCTTC
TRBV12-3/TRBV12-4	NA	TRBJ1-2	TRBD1	CASRKTGEGYTF	TGTGCCAGCAGAAAAACAGGGGAAGGCTACACCTTC
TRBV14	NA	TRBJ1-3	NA	CASSQVRNTIYF	TGTGCCAGCAGCCAAGTTCGGAACACCATATATTTT
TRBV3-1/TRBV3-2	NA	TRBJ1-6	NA	CASSLTGVLSPLHF	TGTGCCAGCAGCCTAACAGGAGTTCTGTCACCCCTCCACTTT
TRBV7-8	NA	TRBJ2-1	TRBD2	CASSLLAGGYNEQFF	TGTGCCAGCAGCTTACTAGCGGGGGGCTACAATGAGCAGTTCTTC
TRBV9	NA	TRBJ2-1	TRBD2	CASSLREGLSYNEQFF	TGTGCCAGCAGCTTACGGGAGGGCCTATCCTACAATGAGCAGTTCTTC
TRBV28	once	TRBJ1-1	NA	CASRVASENTEAFF	TGTGCCAGCAGAGTAGCCTCAGAGAACACTGAAGCTTTCTTT
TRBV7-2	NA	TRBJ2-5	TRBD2	CASIQSSRGYQETQYF	TGTGCCAGCATCCAAAGCTCGCGGGGGTACCAAGAGACCCAGTACTTC
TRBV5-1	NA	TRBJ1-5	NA	CASSSTGVGNQPQHF	TGCGCCAGCAGCTCGACAGGCGTGGGCAATCAGCCCCAGCATTTT
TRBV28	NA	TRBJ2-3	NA	CASSLSWAGGVDTQYF	TGTGCCAGCAGTTTATCGTGGGCCGGGGGAGTGGATACGCAGTATTTT
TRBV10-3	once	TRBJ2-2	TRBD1	CAISESQGTGELFF	TGTGCCATCAGTGAGTCACAGGGGACCGGGGAGCTGTTTTTT
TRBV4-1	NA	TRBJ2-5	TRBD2	CASSQVLAGGPQETQYF	TGCGCCAGCAGCCAAGTCCTAGCGGGAGGTCCTCAAGAGACCCAGTACTTC
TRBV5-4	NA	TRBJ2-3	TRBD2	CASSFGLAGPGGTQYF	TGTGCCAGCAGCTTTGGACTAGCGGGACCCGGCGGCACGCAGTATTTT
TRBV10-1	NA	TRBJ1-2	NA	CASSESKAGVGYTF	TGCGCCAGCAGTGAGTCGAAGGCAGGCGTAGGCTACACCTTC
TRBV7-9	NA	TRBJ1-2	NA	CASSPAGGGYGYTF	TGTGCCAGCAGCCCCGCGGGGGGGGGCTATGGCTACACCTTC
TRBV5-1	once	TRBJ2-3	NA	CASSLAGQGTDTQYF	TGCGCCAGCAGCTTGGCGGGGCAGGGGACAGATACGCAGTATTTT
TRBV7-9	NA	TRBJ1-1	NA	CASSPAVGAEAFF	TGTGCCAGCAGCCCAGCGGTAGGAGCGGAAGCTTTCTTT
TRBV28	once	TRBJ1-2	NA	CASSLDTGDYGYTF	TGTGCCAGCAGTTTAGATACGGGAGACTATGGCTACACCTTC
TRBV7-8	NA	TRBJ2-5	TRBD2	CASSRTEREYETQYF	TGTGCCAGCAGCCGGACCGAGCGGGAGTACGAGACCCAGTACTTC
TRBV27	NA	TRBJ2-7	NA	CASSLSGDITGEQYF	TGTGCCAGCAGTTTATCCGGGGACATTACGGGCGAGCAGTACTTC
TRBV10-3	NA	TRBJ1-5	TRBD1	CAISESLAGGVGNQPQHF	TGTGCCATCAGTGAGTCATTGGCAGGGGGCGTTGGGAATCAGCCCCAGCATTTT
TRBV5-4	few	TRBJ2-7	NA	CASSLEAGLSYEQYF	TGTGCCAGCAGCTTGGAGGCGGGTCTTTCCTACGAGCAGTACTTC
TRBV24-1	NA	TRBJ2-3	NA	CATSDSGHHTDTQYF	TGTGCCACCAGTGACTCGGGACACCACACAGATACGCAGTATTTT
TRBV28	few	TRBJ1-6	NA	CASSSTEFYNSPLHF	TGTGCCAGCAGCTCGACAGAATTTTATAATTCACCCCTCCACTTT
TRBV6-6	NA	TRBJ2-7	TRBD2	CASSRDFPGTSGKGYEQYF	TGTGCCAGCAGTCGAGATTTTCCCGGGACTAGCGGGAAGGGGTACGAGCAGTACTTC
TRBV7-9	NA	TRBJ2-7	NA	CASSRYGEQYF	TGTGCCAGCAGCAGATACGGGGAGCAGTACTTC
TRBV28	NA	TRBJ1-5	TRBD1	CASSSRGTGGNQPQHF	TGTGCCAGCAGTTCTCGGGGAACAGGGGGCAATCAGCCCCAGCATTTT
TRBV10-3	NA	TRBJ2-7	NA	CAISESIVSRSSYEQYF	TGTGCCATCAGTGAGTCCATAGTTAGCCGAAGCTCCTACGAGCAGTACTTC
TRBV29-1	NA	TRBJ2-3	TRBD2	CSVETSGRHDTQYF	TGCAGCGTTGAGACTAGCGGGAGACATGATACGCAGTATTTT
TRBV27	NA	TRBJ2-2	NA	CASSPSIVLGELFF	TGTGCCAGCAGTCCCAGTATCGTGCTGGGGGAGCTGTTTTTT
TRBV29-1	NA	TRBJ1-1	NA	CSVEYSHGNTEAFF	TGCAGCGTTGAATACTCCCACGGGAACACTGAAGCTTTCTTT
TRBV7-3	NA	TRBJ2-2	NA	CASSLIPSSNTGELFF	TGTGCCAGCAGCTTAATTCCTAGCTCGAACACCGGGGAGCTGTTTTTT
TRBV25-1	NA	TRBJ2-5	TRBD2	CASSESTGRGTQYF	TGTGCCAGCAGTGAATCTACGGGGAGGGGGACCCAGTACTTC
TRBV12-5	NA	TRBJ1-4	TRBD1	CASGLGDSTNEKLFF	TGTGCTAGTGGTTTGGGGGACAGCACTAATGAAAAACTGTTTTTT